These T cell receptor beta chains were read from a single sample in a study of OX40 agonist ivuxolimab in advanced cancers. Assay: immunoSEQ multiplex PCR; the TCRdb copy retains only in-frame clones and omits some. The sample has roughly 50,000 clones, just over 85% seen once. Sample: CD4+ or CD8+ T cells sorted from blood, taken in a trial of the OX40 agonist ivuxolimab. The receptors stem from an adult with an advanced solid tumor such as melanoma, head and neck, liver or kidney cancer. Each CDR3 is given with its conserved first and last residue. D genes are given only for firm matches. Size is omitted from some rows. Given values are once, few, many or a class for expanded clones.

j_call clone_size v_call d_call cdr3_aa cdr3_nt
TRBJ2-3 . TRBV5-1 . CASSLTLGGADTQYF TGCGCCAGCAGCTTGACGCTAGGCGGCGCAGATACGCAGTATTTT
TRBJ1-4 . TRBV6-5 . CASSYSRRNEKLFF TGTGCCAGCAGTTACTCAAGACGTAATGAAAAACTGTTTTTT
TRBJ1-5 . TRBV7-3 . CASSPLFWDSNQPQHF TGTGCCAGCAGTCCCCTCTTCTGGGATAGCAATCAGCCCCAGCATTTT
TRBJ2-3 . TRBV15 . CATSPRQSTDTQYF TGTGCCACCAGCCCAAGACAGAGCACAGATACGCAGTATTTT
TRBJ1-2 . TRBV10-2 . CASSEAGHVYGYTF TGCGCCAGCAGTGAGGCAGGTCATGTCTATGGCTACACCTTC
TRBJ2-5 . TRBV14 TRBD1 CASSPTYLGQGRRETQYF TGTGCCAGCAGCCCGACCTATTTGGGACAGGGGAGACGAGAGACCCAGTACTTC
TRBJ1-2 . TRBV6-5 . CASSRGAEYGYTF TGTGCCAGCAGCCGGGGAGCTGAGTATGGCTACACCTTC
TRBJ1-1 once TRBV19 . CASSPTGFGAFF TGTGCCAGTAGTCCTACAGGGTTCGGCGCTTTCTTT
TRBJ1-6 medium-sized TRBV6-5 TRBD1 CASSYAGQPVLHF TGTGCCAGCAGTTACGCGGGACAGCCGGTCCTCCACTTT
TRBJ1-1 . TRBV5-1 TRBD1 CASSRVPGQGNTEAFF TGCGCCAGCAGTAGGGTTCCGGGACAGGGGAACACTGAAGCTTTCTTT
TRBJ2-3 once TRBV11-2 TRBD2 CASSPPGGEGNTDTQYF TGTGCCAGCAGCCCTCCGGGGGGGGAGGGGAACACAGATACGCAGTATTTT
TRBJ1-3 . TRBV9 . CASSLTLSGNTIYF TGTGCCAGCAGCTTGACCCTCTCTGGAAACACCATATATTTT
TRBJ2-7 . TRBV5-6 . CASSSPGLEYYEQYF TGTGCCAGCAGCTCACCGGGACTCGAATACTACGAGCAGTACTTC
TRBJ1-1 once TRBV9 . CASSATSGVGNTEAFF TGTGCCAGCAGCGCTACCTCGGGTGTCGGGAACACTGAAGCTTTCTTT
TRBJ2-1 . TRBV12-5 TRBD2 CASGLVGGGPLYNEQFF TGTGCTAGTGGTTTGGTAGGCGGGGGGCCCCTGTACAATGAGCAGTTCTTC
TRBJ2-7 . TRBV11-3 . CASSLGRAAEQYF TGTGCCAGCAGCTTAGGGAGGGCCGCGGAGCAGTACTTC
TRBJ2-2 . TRBV2 . CASRRGTTGELFF TGTGCCAGCAGACGGGGGACCACCGGGGAGCTGTTTTTT
TRBJ1-6 . TRBV5-1 . CASSPDSDSPLHF TGCGCCAGCAGCCCGGACAGCGATTCACCCCTCCACTTT
TRBJ2-3 once TRBV19 . CASSIGGADTQYF TGTGCCAGTAGTATAGGGGGGGCAGATACGCAGTATTTT
TRBJ1-4 . TRBV18 . CASSQIGGELFF TGTGCCAGCTCACAGATTGGCGGGGAACTGTTTTTT
TRBJ1-5 . TRBV19 TRBD1 CASSKGTGPQPQHF TGTGCCAGTAGTAAAGGGACAGGGCCCCAGCCCCAGCATTTT
TRBJ2-3 . TRBV29-1 TRBD1 CSLVDPRDRRSDTQYF TGCAGCCTGGTTGACCCCCGGGACAGGAGGTCAGATACGCAGTATTTT
TRBJ1-2 . TRBV9 . CASSVQGWGYTF TGTGCCAGCAGCGTGCAGGGATGGGGCTACACCTTC
TRBJ2-7 . TRBV15 . CATSRGGGDYEQYF TGTGCCACCAGCAGAGGCGGAGGGGACTACGAGCAGTACTTC
TRBJ1-4 . TRBV5-1 . CASSLGGPNEKLFF TGCGCCAGCAGCTTGGGGGGGCCCAATGAAAAACTGTTTTTT